This T cell receptor beta chain was identified in a study of shared clonotypes between healthy human individuals. Study background: Used for every donor were three CD4 naive, three CD4 memory, two CD8 naive and one CD8 memory plate. General observations from the study: Unshared clonotypes carried lower generation probabilities than those common to all four donors.

Germline CDR1 and CDR2: MGHRA and YSYEKL. Trimming pared 1 base from V and 1 base from J, leaving 12 bases between. CDR3 length: 16 residues. The assay was carried out at the deep level. Sorted-subset replicate PCR reactions were performed with approximately 0.2 ug DNA, corresponding to roughly 30,000 T cell genomes. Data came from immunoSEQ multiplex PCR; TCRdb stores just in-frame clones and leaves some out. This repertoire shows about 2 million clones, approximately 94% found once; its top ten account for 1.2%. Worth noting for this clone: Its target is unknown.

The naive CD8 subset, CD45RO-negative cells positively selected for CCR7, excluded terminally differentiated effector memory CD45RA+ cells. This TCR was sampled from a man between 18 and 29 years old in good health. The J gene is TRBJ2-3, the V gene TRBV4-1, with D possibly TRBD2 on 6 matching bases. Material for sequencing was naive CD8+ T cells sorted from blood. CDR3 in DNA: TGCGCCAGCAGCCAAGTAAGGGGAGGCGGCACAGATACGCAGTATTTT. As protein: CASSQVRGGGTDTQYF.